The source of this T cell receptor (beta chain) is a study of blood T cell repertoires in COVID-19. Study-level background: From the United States, Italy and Spain came samples of acute and convalescent COVID-19. T cells, B-cell-depleted T cells, or PBMCs supplied cDNA or gDNA.

As originally analysed: Scientists estimated how many nucleated cells there were by amplifying reference gene primers. The data were produced by immunoSEQ multiplex PCR, yet TCRdb's version contains in-frame clones alone and is incomplete. V and J calls and clone size are given by that table; D and trimming were obtained from the DNA. The table lists about 350,000 clones, 87% of them singletons. Germline V gene lookup returns CDR1 LGHNA and CDR2 YSLEER. The CDR3 length is 15 residues. V lost 5 bases to trimming and J lost 0 bases, with 12 bases between them. Seattle patient enrollment occurred during active infection, with longitudinal follow-up thereafter.

The sample comprised peripheral blood. The gene calls are TRBV4-3 and TRBJ2-3; D is ambiguous. The sequence derives from a man aged 25 to 45 with COVID-19, enrolled during active disease. The CDR3 protein is CASSDKYRSTDTQYF. CDR3 nucleotides: TGCGCCAGCAGCGACAAGTACCGGAGCACAGATACGCAGTATTTT.